Each of the 24 T cell receptor beta chains below was sequenced from the same sample in a study of blood T cell repertoires in COVID-19. Only in-frame clones appear in the TCRdb table, and some are missing; sequencing was by immunoSEQ multiplex PCR. Of more than 85,000 clones listed, roughly nine tenths were seen once; the top ten hold over 1.5%. The sequencing sample was made of peripheral blood. Receptors originate from a man aged 55 to 70 with acute or convalescent COVID-19.

The chain couples TRBV4-1 to TRBJ1-1, with D maybe TRBD1 (6 bases). Germline V gene sequence: CDR1 MGHRA, CDR2 YSYEKL. Trimming cost V 4 bases and J 3 bases, with 12 bases left between them. The CDR3 has 14 residues. This CDR3 reads CASSLKYRDTEAFF. In DNA form, the CDR3 reads TGCGCCAGCAGCCTCAAGTACAGGGACACTGAAGCTTTCTTT.

This clone was observed a single time. The rearrangement joins TRBV5-5 to TRBJ2-7, with 8 bases that match TRBD2. The germline V gene has CDR1 SGHKS and CDR2 YYEKEE (reference sequence). The length of the CDR3 is 14 residues. V dropped 7 bases and J dropped 4; count of bases not matched to a gene: 10. The CDR3 DNA reads as TGTGCCAGCCGTCCCGGGGGGGCGACTTACGAGCAGTACTTC. It codes for CASRPGGATYEQYF. The full variable domain, rest sourced from reference TRBV5-5 and TRBJ2-7, is DAGVTQSPTHLIKTRGQQVTLRCSPISGHKSVSWYQQVLGQGPQFIFQYYEKEERGRGNFPDRFSARQFPNYSSELNVNALLLGDSALYLCASRPGGATYEQYFGPGTRLTVT.

This clone was detected only once. The V gene is TRBV6-5, the J gene TRBJ2-1; D perhaps matches TRBD1 (6 bases). This CDR3 is 14 amino acids long. CDR1 is MNHEY, CDR2 SVGAGI, per germline. The V end lost 6 bases, the J end lost 6 bases, and 15 bases lay between the germline ends. CDR3: CASRYQTGFNEQFF. In nucleotides, the CDR3 is TGTGCCAGCAGATATCAGACAGGCTTCAATGAGCAGTTCTTC.

In this sample, this clone turned up once. The chain joins TRBV6-5 to TRBJ2-7; tentatively, D is TRBD1 (5 bases). The germline CDR1 and CDR2 sequences are MNHEY and SVGAGI. The CDR3 has 15 amino acids. Trimming pared 2 bases from V and 3 bases from J, leaving 14 bases between. The CDR3 spells CASSYTTGDFYEQYF. The CDR3 nucleotides are TGTGCCAGCAGTTACACTACAGGAGACTTCTACGAGCAGTACTTC.

The chain recombines TRBV7-8 with TRBJ2-1, with D maybe TRBD2 (5 bases). Germline V gives CDR1 SGHVS, CDR2 FQNEAQ. The CDR3 consists of 13 residues. The ends were cut back, 5 bases at V and 5 bases at J, with 10 bases in the middle. The CDR3 region has the DNA TGTGCCAGCAGCCTTACGCGGGACAATGAGCAGTTCTTC. It translates to CASSLTRDNEQFF.

V and J are TRBV7-9 and TRBJ2-1; D is perhaps TRBD2 (5 bases). Deletions cut 5 bases from V and 9 bases from J, with 20 bases between. The CDR3 has 15 residues. Germline V gene lookup returns CDR1 SEHNR and CDR2 FQNEAQ (reference sequence). CDR3: CASSPAPGGVGEQFF. CDR3 DNA sequence: TGTGCCAGCAGCCCCGCCCCAGGAGGTGTTGGTGAGCAGTTCTTC. Full variable domain (remainder filled in from reference TRBV7-9 and TRBJ2-1): DTGVSQNPRHKITKRGQNVTFRCDPISEHNRLYWYRQTLGQGPEFLTYFQNEAQLEKSRLLSDRFSAERPKGSFSTLEIQRTEQGDSAMYLCASSPAPGGVGEQFFGPGTRLTVL.

The V gene is TRBV12-5, the J gene TRBJ2-1, with unresolved D. Germline CDR1 LGHNT, CDR2 FRNRAP. Trimming took 10 bases from V and 0 from J, leaving 10 bases between them. The CDR3 is made up of 13 amino acids. CDR3 DNA sequence: TGTGCTACCACAGAAAGCTCCTACAATGAGCAGTTCTTC. As protein: CATTESSYNEQFF.

The gene calls are TRBV6-2 or TRBV6-3 and TRBJ1-5; D gene unclear. This CDR3 is 14 amino acids long. V dropped 2 bases and J dropped 5 bases, with 10 bases sitting between them. Germline V CDR1 and CDR2: MNHEY, SVGEGT. The CDR3 spells CASSYEPPYQPQHF. The CDR3 nucleotides read TGTGCCAGCAGTTACGAGCCGCCCTATCAGCCCCAGCATTTT.

The chain uses TRBV21-1 and TRBJ2-1; the table assigns TRBD2, which was not confirmed against the DNA. TRBV21-1 is marked as a pseudogene. This CDR3 is built from 15 residues. The CDR3 region has the DNA TGTGCCAGCAGCAAAGGATCCAGCGGGAGGCCCGAGCAGTTCTTC. Its translation: CASSKGSSGRPEQFF.

This clone was picked up one time. J is TRBJ1-4 and V is TRBV6-2 or TRBV6-3, with D hard to call. Trimming stripped 6 bases from V and 7 bases from J, with 12 bases between. This CDR3 is 13 amino acids long. Germline lookup yields CDR1 MNHEY and CDR2 SVGEGT. CDR3 sequence: CASSMVRGEKLFF. CDR3 nucleotide sequence: TGTGCCAGCAGCATGGTGCGGGGTGAAAAACTGTTTTTT.

The chain employs TRBV5-8 and TRBJ1-5; TRBD1 matches 7 bases. V gave up 2 bases and J gave up 3 bases; unmatched junction bases: 5. The germline gives CDR1 SGHTS, CDR2 YDEGEE. The CDR3 is made up of 15 amino acids. CDR3 nucleotide sequence: TGTGCCAGCAGCTTCCCGACAGGGCCCAATCAGCCCCAGCATTTT. Encoded protein: CASSFPTGPNQPQHF.

The rearrangement links TRBV4-2 to TRBJ1-1; D is ambiguous. The germline V gene encodes CDR1 LGHNA and CDR2 YNFKEQ. The germline V and J ends were trimmed by 2 bases and 0 bases, with 13 bases remaining between them. The CDR3 extends over 16 amino acids. CDR3 in DNA: TGTGCCAGCAGCCAACCGCGGGCAAATATGAACACTGAAGCTTTCTTT. Translated, it gives CASSQPRANMNTEAFF.

The chain carries TRBV5-1 and TRBJ2-2; TRBD1 agrees at 8 bases. After removal of 4 bases from V and 0 bases from J, the junction contained 2 bases not matched to a gene. The CDR3 runs to 15 residues. Germline assignment: CDR1 SGHRS and CDR2 YFSETQ. CDR3 sequence reads: CASSDRGANTGELFF. The CDR3 region has the DNA TGCGCCAGCAGCGACAGGGGAGCGAACACCGGGGAGCTGTTTTTT.

The chain couples TRBV6-5 to TRBJ1-1, with D hard to call. CDR3 length equals 14 residues. V dropped 3 bases and J dropped 1 base, with 9 bases sitting between them. The germline V gene encodes CDR1 MNHEY and CDR2 SVGAGI. CDR3 DNA: TGTGCCAGCAGTTATAGTACGGGGAACACTGAAGCTTTCTTT. Translating gives CASSYSTGNTEAFF.

The chain links TRBV19 to TRBJ2-3, with a weak D call TRBD1 (7 bases). Per the germline V gene, CDR1 is LNHDA and CDR2 is SQIVND (reference sequence). The V end lost 3 bases, the J end lost 0 bases, and 16 bases lay between the germline ends. The length of the CDR3 is 17 residues. Here the CDR3 reads CASSISGGRRSTDTQYF. In DNA form, the CDR3 reads TGTGCCAGTAGTATTTCAGGGGGGCGCCGAAGCACAGATACGCAGTATTTT. The variable domain in full, completed from reference TRBV19 and TRBJ2-3, reads DGGITQSPKYLFRKEGQNVTLSCEQNLNHDAMYWYRQDPGQGLRLIYYSQIVNDFQKGDIAEGYSVSREKKESFPLTVTSAQKNPTAFYLCASSISGGRRSTDTQYFGPGTRLTVL.

The chain combines TRBV19 with TRBJ2-3; TRBD2 matches at 13 bases. Germline trimming cut 3 bases from V and 0 bases from J; bases unmatched to any gene: 3. Germline values: CDR1 LNHDA, CDR2 SQIVND (reference sequence). The CDR3 totals 17 residues. The CDR3 spells CASSIRTSGSSTDTQYF. The CDR3 DNA follows: TGTGCCAGTAGTATCAGGACTAGCGGGAGCAGCACAGATACGCAGTATTTT.

The V and J genes are TRBV10-2 and TRBJ1-4; 10 nucleotides align to TRBD1. The germline V gene has CDR1 WSHSY and CDR2 SAAADI. J lost 2 bases, V lost 8 bases, and 2 bases had no gene match. The CDR3 has 14 amino acids. For the CDR3, the DNA is TGCGCCAGCGACAGGGGGCAGACTAATGAAAAACTGTTTTTT. The encoded protein is CASDRGQTNEKLFF.

The genes are TRBV11-3 and TRBJ2-3; 7 nucleotides align to TRBD2. CDR1 and CDR2 (germline): SGHNT, YENEEA. CDR3 length: 16 residues. The J segment lost 6 bases and the V segment lost 5 bases, leaving 14 bases of the junction unmatched. CDR3 loop: CASSPRGKAGADTQYF. Written as DNA, the CDR3 is TGTGCCAGCAGCCCCCGTGGAAAGGCGGGAGCTGATACGCAGTATTTT.

CDR3 region: CASSLWDTGYTF. CDR3 DNA: TGTGCCAGCAGCTTATGGGACACTGGCTACACCTTC. The gene calls are TRBV7-9 and TRBJ1-2, with D tentatively TRBD1 (6 bases). Deletions cut 2 bases from V and 7 bases from J, with 8 bases between. CDR1 and CDR2 from the germline V gene are SEHNR and FQNEAQ (reference sequence). The CDR3 loop spans 12 amino acids.

The CDR3 loop reads CASSFGHSAQETQYF. The CDR3, as DNA: TGTGCCAGCAGCTTCGGTCACAGTGCCCAAGAGACCCAGTACTTC. V and J are TRBV5-6 and TRBJ2-5, with unresolved D. Germline lookup yields CDR1 SGHDT and CDR2 YYEEEE. The CDR3 contains 15 residues. Trimming left V 2 bases short and J 1 base short, with 12 bases between.

The chain links TRBV4-3 to TRBJ1-2, with D perhaps TRBD1 (6 bases). Trimming shortened V by 0 bases and J by 2 bases, and 13 bases separated the two germline ends. CDR3 length equals 16 residues. The germline V gene has CDR1 LGHNA and CDR2 YSLEER. CDR3 in amino acids: CASSQDWGGVNYGYTF. CDR3 nucleotides: TGCGCCAGCAGCCAAGATTGGGGGGGCGTCAACTATGGCTACACCTTC.

V is TRBV5-1 and J is TRBJ2-3; 8 nucleotides align to TRBD2. CDR1 and CDR2 from the germline V gene are SGHRS and YFSETQ. Trimming at V came to 4 bases and at J to 4 bases, leaving 8 bases not matched to a gene. The CDR3 is 15 residues long. CDR3 DNA: TGCGCCAGCAGCACCAGCGGGAGTGGAGCAGATACGCAGTATTTT. As protein: CASSTSGSGADTQYF.

The chain links TRBV29-1 to TRBJ2-7; 7 bases match TRBD2. Germline CDR1 SQVTM, CDR2 ANQGSEA. With V trimmed by 4 bases and J by 2 bases, 2 bases remained unmatched. The CDR3 contains 12 residues. CDR3 sequence: CSVVGGTYEQYF. CDR3 DNA sequence: TGCAGCGTTGTGGGGGGGACCTACGAGCAGTACTTC.

This clone was seen only a few times. V is TRBV6-5 and J is TRBJ2-2, with D perhaps TRBD2 (7 bases). CDR3 length: 16 residues. Between the trimmed V and J ends, which lost 3 bases and 6 bases, there was a span of 17 bases. Germline V gene data show CDR1 as MNHEY and CDR2 as SVGAGI. The CDR3 DNA sequence: TGTGCCAGCAGTTATTCCGGCGGGGGCCCGTCCGGGGAGCTGTTTTTT. Protein: CASSYSGGGPSGELFF.